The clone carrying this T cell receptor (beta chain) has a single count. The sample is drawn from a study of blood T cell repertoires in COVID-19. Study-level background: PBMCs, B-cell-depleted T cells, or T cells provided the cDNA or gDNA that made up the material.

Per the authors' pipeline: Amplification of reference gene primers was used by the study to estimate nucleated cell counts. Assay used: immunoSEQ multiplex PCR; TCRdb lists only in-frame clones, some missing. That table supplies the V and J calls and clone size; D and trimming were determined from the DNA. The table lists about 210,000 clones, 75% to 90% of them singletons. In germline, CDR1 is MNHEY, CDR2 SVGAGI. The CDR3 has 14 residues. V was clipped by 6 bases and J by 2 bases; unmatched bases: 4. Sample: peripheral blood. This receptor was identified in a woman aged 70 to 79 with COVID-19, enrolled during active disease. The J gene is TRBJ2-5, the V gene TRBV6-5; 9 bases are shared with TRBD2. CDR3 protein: CASSLAGQQETQYF. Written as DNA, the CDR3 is TGTGCCAGCAGCCTAGCGGGACAGCAAGAGACCCAGTACTTC.